This T cell receptor beta chain stems from a study of technical replicates of blood from several donors. TCRdb's copy holds only in-frame clones and misses some; the assay was immunoSEQ multiplex PCR. The repertoire consists of about 80,000 clones, with approximately 90% occurring once and the leading ten covering about 0.38%. V lost 8 bases and J 8 bases, leaving 15 bases between the germline ends. The CDR3 contains 12 residues. The germline gives CDR1 SEHNR, CDR2 FQNEAQ (reference sequence). Sequencing was performed on T cells isolated from PBMCs. The origin of this receptor is a human donor in good health. The chain has TRBV7-9 and TRBJ1-2, with D perhaps matching TRBD1 (6 bases). The CDR3 spells CASWEGGGGYTF. The CDR3 DNA reads as TGTGCCAGCTGGGAGGGGGGAGGCGGCTACACCTTC.